The 28 T cell receptor beta chains in this list originate from one sample, sequenced in a study of blood T cells in healthy people across ages. Together with a sample-barcoded 5' primer, a J-beta primer mix was included in a second PCR lasting about 7 to 11 cycles. One entry per CDR3 protein results from TCRdb running MiXCR on the 5' RACE reads. Among around 620,000 distinct CDR3 sequences listed, approximately 27% were seen once. Sequencing was done on a sample of blood. These receptors were taken from a woman in her seventies in good health.

This clonotype was recorded a few times. The chain joins TRBV5-1 to TRBJ1-4; D gene uncertain. Trimming cost V 0 bases and J 4 bases, with 10 bases left between them. The CDR3 extends over 15 amino acids. CDR1 and CDR2 from the germline V gene are SGHRS and YFSETQ. The CDR3 nucleotides read TGCGCCAGCAGCTTGGCCGTTGGCTATAATGAAAAACTGTTTTTT. Residues: CASSLAVGYNEKLFF.

The genes are TRBV3-1 and TRBJ2-7, with unresolved D. This CDR3 has 12 amino acids. Germline CDR1 LGHDT, CDR2 YNNKEL (reference sequence). V was shortened by 8 bases and J by 3 bases, with 11 bases between the two germline ends. The CDR3 loop is CASSVGYYEQYF. The DNA for the CDR3 is TGTGCCAGCTCAGTGGGGTACTACGAGCAGTACTTC.

V is TRBV6-1 and J is TRBJ1-3; D is unresolved. In germline, CDR1 is MNHNS, CDR2 SASEGT. Trimming removed 6 bases at V and 8 bases at J, with 8 bases between. CDR3 length: 11 residues. In DNA form, the CDR3 reads TGTGCCAGCAGCTTAAGAGACACCATATATTTT. The encoded protein is CASSLRDTIYF.

This CDR3 is CASSQDRAKNQYF. Here the CDR3 DNA reads TGTGCCAGCAGCCAGGACAGGGCCAAGAACCAGTACTTC. The chain uses TRBV7-3 and TRBJ2-5; 8 positions match TRBD1. Germline CDR1 reads SGHTA; CDR2 reads FQGTGA. Trimming at V came to 5 bases and at J to 10 bases, leaving 9 bases not matched to a gene. There are 13 residues in the CDR3.

The chain has TRBV7-2 and TRBJ2-5, with D uncertain. The last part of the DNA fits TRBJ2-7 better; the J call may be wrong. The germline gives CDR1 SGHTA, CDR2 FQGNSA. The CDR3 is 13 amino acids. The CDR3 loop reads CASSSQAAYEQYF. The CDR3 DNA sequence: TGTGCCAGCAGCTCCCAAGCCGCATACGAGCAGTACTTC.

The chain combines TRBV12-3 or TRBV12-4 with TRBJ1-1; D not certain. The CDR3 runs 13 residues. V dropped 5 bases and J dropped 1 base, with 8 bases sitting between them. The CDR3 is CASSPLPNTEAFF. The DNA for the CDR3 is TGTGCCAGCAGTCCCCTCCCGAACACTGAAGCTTTCTTT.

This clonotype has at least ten counts. The rearrangement uses TRBV5-6 and TRBJ2-5; TRBD1 agrees at 8 bases. Germline CDR1 is SGHDT and CDR2 is YYEEEE. The CDR3 runs to 13 residues. V trimming: 4 bases; J trimming: 4 bases; junction bases outside the gene matches: 3. The CDR3 nucleotides are TGTGCCAGCAGCGACAGGGGAGCAGAGACCCAGTACTTC. Protein product: CASSDRGAETQYF.

CDR3 amino acids: CASSLGDSPLNEQYF. As DNA, the CDR3 is TGTGCCAGCAGCTTAGGGGACTCCCCTTTGAACGAGCAGTACTTC. The rearrangement links TRBV7-2 to TRBJ2-5; perhaps TRBD2 as D (6 bases). The end of the DNA aligns better with TRBJ2-7, so the J call may be wrong. The CDR3 runs 15 residues. The germline V gene has CDR1 SGHTA and CDR2 FQGNSA.

The V gene is TRBV7-2, the J gene TRBJ2-4; D call uncertain. The CDR3 covers 15 residues. From germline, CDR1 is SGHTA and CDR2 FQGNSA. V lost 5 bases and J lost 0, with 11 bases in between. The CDR3 here is CASSPTVLAKNIQYF. The CDR3 nucleotides are TGTGCCAGCAGCCCAACAGTCCTAGCCAAAAACATTCAGTACTTC.

This chain uses TRBV28 with TRBJ2-5; the match to TRBD2 covers 12 bases. The end of the DNA aligns better with TRBJ2-1, so the J call may be wrong. This CDR3 has 15 amino acids. Germline-derived CDR1 and CDR2 are MDHEN and SYDVKM. The CDR3 region is CASSFPGLAGNEQFF. The CDR3 bases are TGTGCCAGCAGTTTTCCGGGACTAGCGGGCAATGAGCAGTTCTTC.

The V gene is TRBV7-2, the J gene TRBJ2-2; 12 bases are shared with TRBD1. Unmatched junction bases numbered 8, after V lost 4 bases and J lost 5 bases. Germline V gene lookup returns CDR1 SGHTA and CDR2 FQGNSA. This CDR3 comprises 17 residues. Here the CDR3 DNA reads TGTGCCAGCAGCTGGCAACGGGACAGGGGGCTAACCGGGGAGCTGTTTTTT. Protein sequence: CASSWQRDRGLTGELFF.

The chain has TRBV5-1 and TRBJ2-1, with D tentatively TRBD1 (6 bases). V was clipped by 4 bases and J by 4 bases, with 12 bases between them. Germline V lookup: CDR1 SGHRS, CDR2 YFSETQ. This CDR3 has 14 amino acids. In DNA form, the CDR3 reads TGCGCCAGCAGCCCAGGACAGCATTACAATGAGCAGTTCTTC. Its translation is CASSPGQHYNEQFF.

This clonotype was seen a handful of times. The V call is TRBV15, the J call TRBJ2-1; possible D gene TRBD1, 7 bases. V gave up 1 base and J gave up 7 bases, with 14 bases separating them. Germline CDR1 is LNHNV and CDR2 is YYDKDF (reference sequence). This CDR3 is built from 15 residues. CDR3 bases: TGTGCCACCAGCAGAGCCTCAGGGGGGCAAAATGAGCAGTTCTTC. It translates to CATSRASGGQNEQFF.

This clonotype has just a few counts. The V call is TRBV12-3 or TRBV12-4, the J call TRBJ2-7; TRBD1 matches 8 bases. Germline trimming cut 4 bases from V and 3 bases from J; bases unmatched to any gene: 2. The CDR3 is made up of 13 amino acids. The CDR3 DNA reads as TGTGCCAGCAGTTCGGGACAGGTCTACGAGCAGTACTTC. Its translation is CASSSGQVYEQYF.

This clonotype was seen a few times. V is TRBV2 and J is TRBJ2-5, with D possibly being TRBD2 (6 bases). The J call may be faulty, since TRBJ2-1 better matches the DNA end. From germline, CDR1 is SNHLY and CDR2 FYNNEI. The CDR3 length is 13 residues. As DNA, the CDR3 is TGTGCCAGCAGATGGGAGGCGTACAATGAGCAGTTCTTC. Its translation is CASRWEAYNEQFF.

This clonotype was seen many times. The chain joins TRBV29-1 to TRBJ2-4, with 7 bases lining up with TRBD1. J gave up 5 bases and V 7 bases, and 5 bases lay outside the gene matches. From germline, CDR1 is SQVTM and CDR2 ANQGSEA. The CDR3 runs 12 residues. The CDR3 sequence is CSGGQGENIQYF. The DNA of the CDR3 is TGCAGCGGGGGGCAGGGGGAAAACATTCAGTACTTC.

A word on this clonotype: One end of the junction is discordant with germline, which a read error may explain. This chain uses TRBV7-6 with TRBJ2-2, with TRBD1 as a possible D gene (6 bases). This CDR3 contains 15 residues. Germline V gene lookup returns CDR1 SGHVS and CDR2 FNYEAQ. CDR3 amino acids: CASSRLQGQAGELLF. The CDR3 DNA reads as TGTGCCAGCAGCCGCCTACAGGGTCAGGCCGGGGAGCTGCTTTTT.

CDR3 DNA: TGTGCCAGCAGACTCGGACAGGGGGCAGGGGGCTACACCTTC. Its translation: CASRLGQGAGGYTF. The rearrangement joins TRBV12-3 or TRBV12-4 to TRBJ1-2, with 11 bases fitting TRBD1. V trimming: 6 bases; J trimming: 8 bases; junction bases outside the gene matches: 8. The CDR3 has 14 amino acids.

The J gene is TRBJ2-3, the V gene TRBV9; D is undetermined. Trimming pared 0 bases from V and 2 bases from J, leaving 13 bases between. The CDR3 has 16 amino acids. Germline V gene data show CDR1 as SGDLS and CDR2 as YYNGEE. The CDR3: CASSVGAGIYTDTQYF. The CDR3 DNA follows: TGTGCCAGCAGCGTAGGGGCAGGAATCTACACAGATACGCAGTATTTT.

The table lists this clonotype with a few counts. The chain couples TRBV24-1 to TRBJ2-5; D not certain. V lost 4 bases and J 2 bases, leaving 10 bases between the germline ends. Germline-derived CDR1 and CDR2 are KGHDR and SFDVKD. This CDR3 has 14 residues. The CDR3 DNA follows: TGTGCCACCAGTGAGGTCGGGTCTCAAGAGACCCAGTACTTC. It specifies CATSEVGSQETQYF.

The table lists this clonotype with a few counts. V is TRBV5-1 and J is TRBJ1-4; maybe TRBD1 (5 bases). The germline V gene encodes CDR1 SGHRS and CDR2 YFSETQ. Trimming took 3 bases from V and 7 from J, leaving 13 bases between them. CDR3 length equals 14 residues. CDR3 sequence reads: CASSSQGASEKLFF. In DNA form, the CDR3 reads TGCGCCAGCAGCTCTCAGGGCGCGAGTGAAAAACTGTTTTTT.

Ten or more counts support this clonotype. This chain links TRBV6-2 or TRBV6-3 with TRBJ1-3; no clear D gene. V lost 5 bases, J lost 0 bases, and 8 bases lay in between. The CDR3 contains 14 residues. From germline, CDR1 is MNHEY and CDR2 SVGEGT. The CDR3 here is CASSTASSGNTIYF. The CDR3 DNA reads as TGTGCCAGCAGTACGGCGAGCTCTGGAAACACCATATATTTT.

The V call is TRBV7-9, the J call TRBJ1-4; a possible D gene is TRBD1 (6 bases). Trimming removed 6 bases at V and 5 bases at J, with 10 bases between. CDR1 and CDR2 (germline): SEHNR, FQNEAQ (reference sequence). The CDR3 runs 13 residues. CDR3 coding DNA: TGTGCCAGCAGTGGACAGACCAATGAAAAACTGTTTTTT. It specifies CASSGQTNEKLFF. The full variable domain, with the rest looked up from reference TRBV7-9 and TRBJ1-4, is DTGVSQNPRHKITKRGQNVTFRCDPISEHNRLYWYRQTLGQGPEFLTYFQNEAQLEKSRLLSDRFSAERPKGSFSTLEIQRTEQGDSAMYLCASSGQTNEKLFFGSGTQLSVL.

V usage is TRBV28 and J usage is TRBJ1-4; no firm D call. The CDR3 totals 13 residues. The germline V and J ends were trimmed by 7 bases and 0 bases, with 6 bases remaining between them. Germline CDR1 is MDHEN and CDR2 is SYDVKM. CDR3: CASTGSTNEKLFF. DNA of the CDR3: TGTGCCAGCACGGGTTCAACTAATGAAAAACTGTTTTTT.

The chain carries TRBV18 and TRBJ1-4; tentatively, D is TRBD1 (5 bases). In germline, CDR1 is KGHSH, CDR2 LQKENI. Trimming left V 3 bases short and J 7 bases short, with 15 bases between. The CDR3 extends over 15 amino acids. Written as DNA, the CDR3 is TGTGCCAGCTCACCGGACGGGGGAGGACGTGAAAAACTGTTTTTT. Translated: CASSPDGGGREKLFF.

The V call is TRBV6-5, the J call TRBJ2-1; TRBD2 matches at 13 bases. This CDR3 spans 15 amino acids. The junction had 9 bases not matched to a gene; V was cut back by 7 bases and J by 9 bases. Looked up from germline, CDR1 is MNHEY and CDR2 is SVGAGI. CDR3 residues: CASIPTSGGASEQFF. The CDR3 region has the DNA TGTGCCAGCATCCCTACTAGCGGGGGGGCAAGTGAGCAGTTCTTC.

This chain connects TRBV18 to TRBJ2-6; 10 bases match TRBD1. V shed 6 bases, J shed 2 bases, and the junction held 4 bases outside the gene matches. Germline V gene data show CDR1 as KGHSH and CDR2 as LQKENI. The CDR3 is made up of 16 amino acids. The CDR3 spells CASSDRGQAGANVLTF. The CDR3 DNA is TGTGCCAGCTCCGACAGGGGGCAAGCTGGGGCCAACGTCCTGACTTTC. Together with reference TRBV18 and TRBJ2-6, the CDR3 gives the full variable domain: NAGVMQNPRHLVRRRGQEARLRCSPMKGHSHVYWYRQLPEEGLKFMVYLQKENIIDESGMPKERFSAEFPKEGPSILRIQQVVRGDSAAYFCASSDRGQAGANVLTFGAGSRLTVL.

This clonotype has more than one count but fewer than ten. J is TRBJ2-5 and V is TRBV29-1; D is uncertain. Per the germline V gene, CDR1 is SQVTM and CDR2 is ANQGSEA. Between the trimmed V and J ends, which lost 6 bases and 2 bases, there was a span of 7 bases. The CDR3 length is 11 residues. Written as DNA, the CDR3 is TGCAGCGTCGACATACAAGAGACCCAGTACTTC. It yields the protein CSVDIQETQYF.